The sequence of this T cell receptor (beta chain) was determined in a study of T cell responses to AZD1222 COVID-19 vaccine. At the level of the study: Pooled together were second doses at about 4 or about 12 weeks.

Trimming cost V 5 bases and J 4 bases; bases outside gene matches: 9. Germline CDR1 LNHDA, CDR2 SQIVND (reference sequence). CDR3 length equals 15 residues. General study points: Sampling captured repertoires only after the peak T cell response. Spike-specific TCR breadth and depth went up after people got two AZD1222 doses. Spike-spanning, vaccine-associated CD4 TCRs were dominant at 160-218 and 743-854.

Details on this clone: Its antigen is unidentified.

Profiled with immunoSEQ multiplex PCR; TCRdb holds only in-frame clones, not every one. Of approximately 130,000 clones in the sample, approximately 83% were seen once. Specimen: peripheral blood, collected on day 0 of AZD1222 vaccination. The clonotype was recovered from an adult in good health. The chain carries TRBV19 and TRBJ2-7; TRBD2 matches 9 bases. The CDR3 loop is CASSGMMREGYEQYF. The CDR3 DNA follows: TGTGCCAGTAGTGGGATGATGCGGGAGGGTTACGAGCAGTACTTC.